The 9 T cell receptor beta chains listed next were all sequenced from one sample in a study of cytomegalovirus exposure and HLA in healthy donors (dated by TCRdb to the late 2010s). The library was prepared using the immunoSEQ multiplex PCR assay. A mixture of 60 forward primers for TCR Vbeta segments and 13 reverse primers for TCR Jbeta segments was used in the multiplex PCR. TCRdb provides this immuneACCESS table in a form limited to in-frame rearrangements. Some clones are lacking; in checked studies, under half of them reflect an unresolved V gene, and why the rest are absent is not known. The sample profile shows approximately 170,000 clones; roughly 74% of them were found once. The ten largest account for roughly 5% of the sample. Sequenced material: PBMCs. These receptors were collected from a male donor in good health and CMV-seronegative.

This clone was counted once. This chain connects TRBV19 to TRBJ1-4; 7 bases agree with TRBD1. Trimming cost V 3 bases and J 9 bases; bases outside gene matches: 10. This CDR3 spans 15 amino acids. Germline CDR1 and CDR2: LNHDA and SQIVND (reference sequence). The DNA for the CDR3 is TGTGCCAGTAGTATTGTTGGGACAGTCCTTCAAAAACTGTTTTTT. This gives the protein CASSIVGTVLQKLFF.

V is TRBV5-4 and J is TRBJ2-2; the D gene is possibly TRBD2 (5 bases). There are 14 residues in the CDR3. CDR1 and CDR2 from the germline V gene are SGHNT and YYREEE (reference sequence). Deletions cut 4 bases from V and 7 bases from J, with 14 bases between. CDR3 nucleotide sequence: TGTGCCAGCAGCGCGCTAGCTATCGGCGGGGAGCTGTTTTTT. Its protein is CASSALAIGGELFF.

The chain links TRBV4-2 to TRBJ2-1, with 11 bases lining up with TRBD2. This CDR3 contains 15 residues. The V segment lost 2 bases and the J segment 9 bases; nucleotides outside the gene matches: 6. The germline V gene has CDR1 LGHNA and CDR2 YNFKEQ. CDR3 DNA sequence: TGTGCCAGCAGCCAATTAACTAGCGGGGGCGGTGAGCAGTTCTTC. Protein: CASSQLTSGGGEQFF.

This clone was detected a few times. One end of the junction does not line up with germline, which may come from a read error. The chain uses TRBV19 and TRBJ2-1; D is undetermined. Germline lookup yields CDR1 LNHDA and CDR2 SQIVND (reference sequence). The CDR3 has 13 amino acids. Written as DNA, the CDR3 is TGTGCCAGTACTATAGGACGGCAGGATGAGCAGTTCTTC. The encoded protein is CASTIGRQDEQFF.

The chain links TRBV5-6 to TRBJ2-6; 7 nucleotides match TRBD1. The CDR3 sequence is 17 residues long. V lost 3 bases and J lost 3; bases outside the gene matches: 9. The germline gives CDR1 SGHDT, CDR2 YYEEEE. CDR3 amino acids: CASSSTGSPGGANVLTF. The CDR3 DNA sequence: TGTGCCAGCAGCTCGACAGGGTCCCCGGGTGGGGCCAACGTCCTGACTTTC.

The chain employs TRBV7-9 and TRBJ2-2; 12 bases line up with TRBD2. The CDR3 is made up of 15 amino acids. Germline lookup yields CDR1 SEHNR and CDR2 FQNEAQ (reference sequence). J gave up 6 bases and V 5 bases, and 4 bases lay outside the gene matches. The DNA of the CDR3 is TGTGCCAGCAGCCCGACTAGCGGGAGAGCCGGGGAGCTGTTTTTT. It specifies CASSPTSGRAGELFF.

The CDR3 DNA follows: TGTGCCAGCAGCCAAGGGACAGGGCCTAATCAGCCCCAGCATTTT. This codes for CASSQGTGPNQPQHF. V is TRBV14 and J is TRBJ1-5; 8 nucleotides align to TRBD1. The CDR3 has 15 residues. CDR1 and CDR2 (germline): SGHDN, FVKESK. With V trimmed by 1 base and J by 4 bases, 3 bases remained unmatched.

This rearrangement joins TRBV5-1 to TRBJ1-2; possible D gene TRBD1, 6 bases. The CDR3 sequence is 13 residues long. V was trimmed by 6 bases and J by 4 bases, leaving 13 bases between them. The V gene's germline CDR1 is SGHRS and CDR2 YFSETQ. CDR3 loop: CASNEGEGYGYTF. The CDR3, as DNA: TGCGCCAGCAACGAGGGGGAGGGCTATGGCTACACCTTC.

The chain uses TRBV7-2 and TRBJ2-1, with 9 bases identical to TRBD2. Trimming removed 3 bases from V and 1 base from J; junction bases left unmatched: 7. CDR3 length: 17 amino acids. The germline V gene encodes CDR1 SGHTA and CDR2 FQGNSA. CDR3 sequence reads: CASSFRRLAVSYNEQFF. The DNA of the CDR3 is TGTGCCAGCAGCTTTAGGCGACTAGCGGTGTCCTACAATGAGCAGTTCTTC.